This T cell receptor beta chain comes out of a study of spatial heterogeneity in lung cancer. TCRdb analysed the 5' RACE reads with MiXCR anew, one entry per CDR3 protein. This sample has roughly 80,000 distinct CDR3 sequences, with approximately 8.1% found just once. Stated time point: sample taken at primary tumor resection. The donors comprised about 70 untreated early-stage non-small cell lung cancer patients. In this sample, this clonotype turned up many times. Specimen: PBMCs, collected at surgery. The sequence was obtained from a male donor with early-stage non-small cell lung cancer.

The CDR3 is CSASNSGQNLYEQYF. The CDR3 nucleotides read TGCAGTGCTAGCAACAGCGGACAGAACTTATACGAGCAGTACTTC. The chain carries TRBV20-1 and TRBJ2-7; tentatively, D is TRBD1 (6 bases). Germline CDR1 is DFQATT and CDR2 is SNEGSKA (reference sequence). Trimming shortened V by 3 bases and J by 4 bases, and 19 bases separated the two germline ends. The CDR3 runs to 15 residues.